This T cell receptor (beta chain) was captured by sequencing in a study of molecular identifiers for immune sequencing clone quantification. Germline-derived CDR1 and CDR2 are MNHEY and SVGAGI. V lost 0 bases to trimming and J lost 3 bases; unmatched junction nucleotides: 5. CDR3 length equals 15 residues. TCRdb reanalysed the PCR reads using MiXCR and keeps one entry per CDR3 protein. This table holds around 460,000 distinct CDR3 sequences, 20% to 25% found once. Sequencing used naive CD8+ T cells from blood, with Jurkat cell RNA spiked in. Subset reported: FACS-sorted CD8+CD4-CCR7+CD45RA+ naive T cells. The chain combines TRBV6-5 with TRBJ2-7; TRBD1 aligns across 7 bases. The receptor was isolated from a human donor in good health. Some libraries in this study had Jurkat cell RNA spiked in. In DNA, the CDR3 is TGTGCCAGCAGTTACTCGGCAGGGGGATTCTACGAGCAGTACTTC. This sequence encodes CASSYSAGGFYEQYF.